The rows below give T cell receptor beta chains drawn from one sample of a study of T cells in Graves' hyperthyroidism and ophthalmopathy. TCRdb re-derived calls from the multiplex PCR reads in MiXCR, one entry per CDR3 protein. Among hundreds of thousands of distinct CDR3 sequences, around 15% were seen once, and the ten largest hold 25% to 30%. The sequenced sample consisted of blood. These receptors originate from a man between 45 and 60 years old with Graves' ophthalmopathy. Both conserved end residues are part of each CDR3. The D gene is left open where the match is weak. Only part of the rows carry a size: once, few, many, or a class if the clone is expanded.

>many|NA|TRBV6-1|TRBJ2-1
CASQTAQEQFF
TGTGCCAGCCAAACCGCTCAAGAGCAGTTCTTC
>many|NA|TRBV12-3/TRBV12-4|TRBJ2-2
CASRDSRRGTGELFF
TGTGCCAGCAGGGACTCCCGACGGGGGACCGGGGAGCTGTTTTTT
>NA|NA|TRBV29-1|TRBJ2-1
CSGTSGSATNEQFF
TGCAGCGGTACAAGCGGTTCTGCAACCAATGAGCAGTTCTTC
>many|NA|TRBV12-3/TRBV12-4|TRBJ2-3
CASSLARSTDTQYF
TGTGCCAGCAGTTTGGCCAGATCCACAGATACGCAGTATTTT
>NA|NA|TRBV4-1|TRBJ2-3
CASSPFLTSTDTQYF
TGCGCCAGCAGCCCTTTCTTGACTAGCACAGATACGCAGTATTTT
>many|NA|TRBV30|TRBJ1-5
CAWSLKKIIWNQPQHF
TGTGCCTGGAGTTTGAAGAAAATTATATGGAATCAGCCCCAGCATTTT
>many|NA|TRBV10-3|TRBJ2-1
CAIKEASGHNEQFF
TGTGCCATCAAGGAAGCGTCTGGCCACAATGAGCAGTTCTTC
>NA|NA|TRBV5-1|TRBJ2-7
CASSYLGTSSYEQYF
TGCGCCAGCAGCTACTTAGGGACCAGCTCCTACGAGCAGTACTTC
>many|NA|TRBV28|TRBJ2-4
CASTQAGLPLRAKNIQYF
TGTGCCAGCACCCAAGCTGGGCTGCCACTGAGGGCCAAAAACATTCAGTACTTC
>many|NA|TRBV3-1|TRBJ1-1
CASSQQVGTEAFF
TGTGCCAGCAGCCAGCAAGTGGGGACTGAAGCTTTCTTT
>NA|NA|TRBV6-1|TRBJ1-2
CASKDHDNYGYTF
TGTGCCAGCAAAGACCACGACAACTATGGCTACACCTTC
>many|TRBD2|TRBV5-6|TRBJ2-7
CASSFSGRAQRYEQYF
TGTGCCAGCAGCTTTAGCGGGAGGGCCCAGAGATACGAGCAGTACTTC
>many|NA|TRBV5-6|TRBJ2-7
CASSLLGYSEQYF
TGTGCCAGCAGCTTGTTAGGGTACTCCGAGCAGTACTTC
>few|TRBD1|TRBV4-1|TRBJ2-3
CASSHPRGRATDTQYF
TGCGCCAGCAGCCACCCTAGGGGGCGCGCCACAGATACGCAGTATTTT
>NA|TRBD1|TRBV28|TRBJ1-1
CASSPRTGGYPEAFF
TGTGCCAGCAGTCCCCGGACAGGAGGTTACCCTGAAGCTTTCTTT
>few|NA|TRBV6-4|TRBJ1-1
CASSDGVRGQIPEAFF
TGTGCCAGCAGTGACGGAGTGAGGGGACAAATCCCTGAAGCTTTCTTT
>many|TRBD2|TRBV7-3|TRBJ2-2
CASSLSGSLAGELFF
TGTGCCAGCAGCCTTAGCGGGAGTCTCGCCGGGGAGCTGTTTTTT
>many|NA|TRBV14|TRBJ2-5
CASSPLSGGYQETQYF
TGTGCCAGCAGCCCCCTTAGCGGCGGGTACCAAGAGACCCAGTACTTC
>many|NA|TRBV28|TRBJ2-7
CASSLEGSYLRGQYF
TGTGCCAGCAGTTTAGAGGGCAGCTATTTACGAGGGCAGTACTTC
>NA|TRBD2|TRBV29-1|TRBJ2-3
CSVDVREITDTQYF
TGCAGCGTTGATGTGCGGGAGATAACAGATACGCAGTATTTT